These T cell receptor beta chains were read from a single sample in a study of TIL therapy for anti-PD-1-resistant metastatic lung cancer. Clones were sequenced by immunoSEQ multiplex PCR, and TCRdb holds only the in-frame ones, with some missing. The sample lists about 6,300 clones, 55% to 75% occurring once. The specimen comprised tumor tissue, sampled at baseline. The source of these receptors is a person between 25 and 80 years old with non-small cell lung cancer. The CDR3 runs from the conserved cysteine through the conserved F or W. D genes are given only for firm matches. Size is stated for part of the rows, as once, few or many counts, or as a class when the clone is expanded.

cdr3_aa,cdr3_nt,clone_size,j_call,d_call,v_call
CASGLLPNEQFF,TGTGCTAGTGGTTTGCTTCCGAATGAGCAGTTCTTC,few,TRBJ2-1,NA,TRBV12-5
CASSLRGGNQPQHF,TGTGCCAGCAGCTTACGGGGAGGGAATCAGCCCCAGCATTTT,NA,TRBJ1-5,NA,TRBV13
CATGTSGDAGELFF,TGCGCCACGGGGACTAGCGGGGACGCCGGGGAGCTGTTTTTT,NA,TRBJ2-2,TRBD2,TRBV10-2
CASRFSGAPGYTF,TGCGCCAGCAGATTCAGTGGTGCCCCTGGCTACACCTTC,once,TRBJ1-2,NA,TRBV4-3
CASSKGVLGNTIYF,TGTGCCAGCAGCAAGGGGGTCTTGGGAAACACCATATATTTT,NA,TRBJ1-3,NA,TRBV7-9
CASSLITGGSYNEQFF,TGTGCCAGCAGCTTAATCACAGGGGGCTCCTACAATGAGCAGTTCTTC,few,TRBJ2-1,TRBD1,TRBV7-9
CASSPGQAYTGELFF,TGTGCCAGCAGCCCTGGGCAGGCCTACACCGGGGAGCTGTTTTTT,NA,TRBJ2-2,NA,TRBV7-8
CATKGTGGRELFF,TGCGCCACTAAAGGGACCGGAGGGAGGGAGCTGTTTTTT,NA,TRBJ2-2,NA,TRBV5-1
CSVSGQRSYNEQFF,TGCAGCGTCTCGGGACAGAGGTCCTACAATGAGCAGTTCTTC,NA,TRBJ2-1,TRBD1,TRBV29-1
CASSLPDRDTGELFF,TGTGCCAGCAGCCTACCCGACAGGGACACCGGGGAGCTGTTTTTT,few,TRBJ2-2,TRBD1,TRBV5-6
CASSYWGRVTEAFF,TGTGCCAGCAGTTACTGGGGGCGGGTGACTGAAGCTTTCTTT,NA,TRBJ1-1,NA,TRBV6-5
CASSLRGTEAFF,TGTGCCAGCAGCTTGAGGGGTACTGAAGCTTTCTTT,once,TRBJ1-1,NA,TRBV5-4
CASSVTTGLNTEAFF,TGTGCCAGCAGCGTAACGACAGGGCTGAACACTGAAGCTTTCTTT,NA,TRBJ1-1,TRBD1,TRBV9
CASSESGRGTTEAFF,TGTGCCAGCAGTGAATCTGGCAGGGGGACCACTGAAGCTTTCTTT,NA,TRBJ1-1,TRBD1,TRBV25-1
CAWSSVRGLYEQYF,TGTGCCTGGAGCTCCGTTAGGGGGTTGTACGAGCAGTACTTC,NA,TRBJ2-7,NA,TRBV30
CASSPSGVKETQYF,TGTGCCAGCAGTCCTAGCGGGGTCAAAGAGACCCAGTACTTC,NA,TRBJ2-5,TRBD2,TRBV3-1/TRBV3-2
CASSWGGQVPAKNIQYF,TGCGCCAGCAGCTGGGGGGGACAGGTCCCAGCCAAAAACATTCAGTACTTC,NA,TRBJ2-4,NA,TRBV5-1
CASSPRYTVLAETQYF,TGTGCCAGCAGCCCCCGATACACGGTGTTGGCGGAGACCCAGTACTTC,NA,TRBJ2-5,NA,TRBV14
CASSLMDRVLDTQYF,TGCGCCAGCAGCCTAATGGACAGGGTGCTGGATACGCAGTATTTT,NA,TRBJ2-3,TRBD1,TRBV5-1
CSASSAAGADTQYF,TGCAGTGCTAGTTCGGCAGCGGGAGCAGATACGCAGTATTTT,NA,TRBJ2-3,TRBD2,TRBV20-1
CASSWGTGLNTEAFF,TGCGCCAGCAGCTGGGGGACAGGGTTGAACACTGAAGCTTTCTTT,NA,TRBJ1-1,TRBD1,TRBV5-1
CASSLRSDYETQYF,TGTGCCAGCAGCTTAAGGTCAGATTATGAGACCCAGTACTTC,NA,TRBJ2-5,NA,TRBV7-9
CASSFLGSSYEQYF,TGTGCCAGCAGCTTTCTGGGATCCTCCTACGAGCAGTACTTC,few,TRBJ2-7,NA,TRBV5-4
CASSQGTGASNTEAFF,TGTGCCAGCAGCCAGGGGACAGGGGCTTCGAACACTGAAGCTTTCTTT,NA,TRBJ1-1,TRBD1,TRBV7-3
CASSYDRGDYGYTF,TGTGCCAGCAGTTACGACAGGGGAGACTATGGCTACACCTTC,NA,TRBJ1-2,TRBD1,TRBV6-2/TRBV6-3
CASSEFTETQYF,TGCGCCAGCAGTGAGTTTACGGAGACCCAGTACTTC,few,TRBJ2-5,NA,TRBV10-2
CASSLQGVANTGELFF,TGTGCCAGCTCTCTTCAGGGGGTCGCGAACACCGGGGAGCTGTTTTTT,NA,TRBJ2-2,TRBD1,TRBV18
CASGPRTSVQETQYF,TGTGCTAGTGGTCCCCGGACTAGCGTGCAAGAGACCCAGTACTTC,NA,TRBJ2-5,TRBD2,TRBV12-5
CASSPPDRGPYNEQFF,TGCGCCAGCAGCCCCCCAGACAGGGGACCCTACAATGAGCAGTTCTTC,NA,TRBJ2-1,TRBD1,TRBV4-3
CASSGGSLATPAYEQYF,TGTGCCAGCAGTGGAGGGAGCTTGGCCACCCCGGCGTACGAGCAGTACTTC,NA,TRBJ2-7,NA,TRBV6-1
CASSRDFSGNTIYF,TGTGCCAGCAGCCGGGACTTCTCTGGAAACACCATATATTTT,NA,TRBJ1-3,NA,TRBV5-4
CASSRRGTQYF,TGTGCCAGCAGCCGCCGAGGGACCCAGTACTTC,NA,TRBJ2-5,NA,TRBV7-8